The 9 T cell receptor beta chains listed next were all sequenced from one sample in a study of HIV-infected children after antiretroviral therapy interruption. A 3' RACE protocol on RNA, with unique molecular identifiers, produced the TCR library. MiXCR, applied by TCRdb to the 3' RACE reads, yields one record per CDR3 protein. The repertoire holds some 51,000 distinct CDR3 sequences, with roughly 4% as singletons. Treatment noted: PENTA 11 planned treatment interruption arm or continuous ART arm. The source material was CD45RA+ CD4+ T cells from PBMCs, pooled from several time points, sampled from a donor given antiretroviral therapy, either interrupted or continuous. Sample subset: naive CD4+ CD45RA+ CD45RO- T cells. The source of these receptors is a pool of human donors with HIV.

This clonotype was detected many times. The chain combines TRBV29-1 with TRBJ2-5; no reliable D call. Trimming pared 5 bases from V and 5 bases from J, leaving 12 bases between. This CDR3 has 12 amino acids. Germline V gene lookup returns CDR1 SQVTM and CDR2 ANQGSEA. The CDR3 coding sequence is TGCAGCGTTATGTGGGAATGGGAGACCCAGTACTTC. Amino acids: CSVMWEWETQYF.

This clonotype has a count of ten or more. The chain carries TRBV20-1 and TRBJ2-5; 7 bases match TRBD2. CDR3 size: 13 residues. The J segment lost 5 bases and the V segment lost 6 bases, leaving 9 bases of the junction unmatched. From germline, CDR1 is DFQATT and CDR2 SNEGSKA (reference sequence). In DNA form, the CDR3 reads TGCAGTGCAAGGGCGTCGGGAGGCGAGACCCAGTACTTC. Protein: CSARASGGETQYF.

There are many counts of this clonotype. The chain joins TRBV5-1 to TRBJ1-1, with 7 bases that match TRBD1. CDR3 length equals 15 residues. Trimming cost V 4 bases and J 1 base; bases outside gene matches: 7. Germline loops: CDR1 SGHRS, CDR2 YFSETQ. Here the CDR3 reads CASSGATGKNTEAFF. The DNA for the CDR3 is TGCGCCAGCAGCGGGGCGACAGGGAAGAACACTGAAGCTTTCTTT.

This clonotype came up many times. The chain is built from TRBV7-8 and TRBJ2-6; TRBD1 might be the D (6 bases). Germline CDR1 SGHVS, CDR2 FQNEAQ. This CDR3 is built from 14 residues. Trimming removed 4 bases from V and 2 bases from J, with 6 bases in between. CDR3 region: CASSSGAGANVLTF. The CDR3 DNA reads TGTGCCAGCAGCTCAGGGGCTGGGGCCAACGTCCTGACTTTC.

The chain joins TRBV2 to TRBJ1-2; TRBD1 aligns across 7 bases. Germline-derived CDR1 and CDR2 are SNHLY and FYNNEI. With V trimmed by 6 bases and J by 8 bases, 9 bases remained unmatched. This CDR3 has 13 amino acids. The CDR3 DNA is TGTGCCAGCAGGGACAGGTTACAAGGGGGCTACACCTTC. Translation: CASRDRLQGGYTF.

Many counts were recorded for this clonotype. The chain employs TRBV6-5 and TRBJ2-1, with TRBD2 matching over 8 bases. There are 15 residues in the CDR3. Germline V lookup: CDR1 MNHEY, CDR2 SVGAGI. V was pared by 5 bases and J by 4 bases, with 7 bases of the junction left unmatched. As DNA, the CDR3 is TGTGCCAGCAGTAAACTAGCGGCCCAATACAATGAGCAGTTCTTC. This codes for CASSKLAAQYNEQFF.

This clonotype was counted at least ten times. The CDR3 here is CSARDEVGVPEQYF. The CDR3 DNA reads as TGCAGTGCTAGAGATGAGGTCGGAGTACCTGAGCAGTACTTC. The chain employs TRBV20-1 and TRBJ2-7, with D uncertain. This CDR3 is built from 14 residues. Germline CDR1 DFQATT, CDR2 SNEGSKA (reference sequence). The V end was cut by 0 bases, the J end by 7 bases, with 16 bases between.

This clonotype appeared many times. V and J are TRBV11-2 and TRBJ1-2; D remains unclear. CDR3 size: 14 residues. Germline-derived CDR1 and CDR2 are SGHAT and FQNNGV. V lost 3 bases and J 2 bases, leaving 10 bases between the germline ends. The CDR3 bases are TGTGCCAGCAGCTTGGTTGCCATGAACTATGGCTACACCTTC. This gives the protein CASSLVAMNYGYTF. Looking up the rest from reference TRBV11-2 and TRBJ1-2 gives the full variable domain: EAGVAQSPRYKIIEKRQSVAFWCNPISGHATLYWYQQILGQGPKLLIQFQNNGVVDDSQLPKDRFSAERLKGVDSTLKIQPAKLEDSAVYLCASSLVAMNYGYTFGSGTRLTVV.

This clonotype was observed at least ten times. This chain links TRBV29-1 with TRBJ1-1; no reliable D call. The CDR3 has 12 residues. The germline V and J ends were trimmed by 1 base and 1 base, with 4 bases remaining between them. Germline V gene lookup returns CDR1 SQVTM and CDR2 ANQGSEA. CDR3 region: CSVEGGNTEAFF. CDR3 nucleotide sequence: TGCAGCGTTGAAGGCGGGAACACTGAAGCTTTCTTT.